These 26 T cell receptor beta chains were all obtained from the same sample, sequenced in a study of identical twins' blood T cells (dated by TCRdb to the early 2010s). Receptor libraries were prepared by 5' RACE. The data were produced on an Illumina Genome Analyzer IIx. TCRdb reran the public reads through fastp at Q25 and MiXCR, keeping productive beta chains. Rows matching on CDR3 protein sequence are summarized as one entry with the most common DNA and genes. The sample yields 350,000 to 450,000 distinct CDR3 sequences; more than 25% were counted once. The top ten hold roughly 5.5% of the sample. The sequencing input was PBMCs. Source of these receptors: a woman between 18 and 49 years old in good health.

The chain couples TRBV19 to TRBJ1-2, with D perhaps TRBD1 (6 bases). CDR1 is LNHDA and CDR2 is SQIVND in the germline V gene (reference sequence). Trimming left V 7 bases short and J 5 bases short, with 17 bases between. The CDR3 loop spans 14 amino acids. The CDR3 spells CASTMGIGQYGYTF. As DNA, the CDR3 is TGTGCCAGTACCATGGGTATTGGACAGTATGGCTACACCTTC.

The rearrangement links TRBV12-3 or TRBV12-4 to TRBJ1-2; a possible D gene is TRBD1 (5 bases). The CDR3 runs 17 residues. V was pared by 5 bases and J by 5 bases, with 24 bases between. CDR3 sequence reads: CASSVRWGGPAGYGYTF. The CDR3 nucleotides read TGTGCCAGCAGTGTGAGATGGGGGGGTCCAGCAGGGTATGGCTACACCTTC.

The CDR3 nucleotides are TGCAGTGCTAAGGACAGGGACTCCTACAATGAGCAGTTCTTC. Its translation is CSAKDRDSYNEQFF. This sequence joins TRBV20-1 and TRBJ2-1, with 8 positions matching TRBD1. The CDR3 covers 14 residues. In germline, CDR1 is DFQATT, CDR2 SNEGSKA (reference sequence). The V and J ends lost 4 bases and 0 bases, in that order; junction bases with no gene match: 2.

V is TRBV7-9 and J is TRBJ2-7, with 8 positions matching TRBD2. Germline V gives CDR1 SEHNR, CDR2 FQNEAQ (reference sequence). The ends lost 11 bases at V and 4 bases at J; junction bases unmatched: 10. The CDR3 contains 13 residues. CDR3 in DNA: TGTGCCGTACCTCGCGCGGGGGGATACGAGCAGTACTTC. This encodes CAVPRAGGYEQYF.

The sample holds many counts of this clonotype. The V call is TRBV19, the J call TRBJ2-1; tentatively, D is TRBD1 (5 bases). The CDR3 extends over 15 amino acids. The V gene's germline CDR1 is LNHDA and CDR2 SQIVND (reference sequence). Trimming pared 3 bases from V and 3 bases from J, leaving 12 bases between. CDR3 bases: TGTGCCAGTAGTATGACCCCCAGGGTCTACAATGAGCAGTTCTTC. Translating gives CASSMTPRVYNEQFF.

This clonotype was counted only a few times. The chain employs TRBV29-1 and TRBJ1-1, with a possible D match to TRBD1 (6 bases). The V end was cut by 6 bases, the J end by 1 base, with 12 bases between. The CDR3 runs 13 residues. In germline, CDR1 is SQVTM, CDR2 ANQGSEA. The CDR3 region is CSVTKDRNTEAFF. The CDR3 DNA follows: TGCAGCGTCACCAAGGACAGGAACACTGAAGCTTTCTTT.

This clonotype has more than one count but fewer than ten. Here the CDR3 DNA reads TGCAGCGTCGGGACTAGCGGGTCCTTCCCCATTACTGAGCAGTTCTTC. Its translation: CSVGTSGSFPITEQFF. This chain joins TRBV29-1 and TRBJ2-1; 12 bases align to TRBD2. The CDR3 sequence is 16 residues long. The trim removed 6 bases at V and 9 bases at J, leaving 15 bases unmatched. Germline V gene lookup returns CDR1 SQVTM and CDR2 ANQGSEA.

This rearrangement joins TRBV5-1 to TRBJ1-1, with TRBD1 as a possible D gene (5 bases). V lost 10 bases and J lost 1, with 14 bases in between. Germline V gene lookup returns CDR1 SGHRS and CDR2 YFSETQ. The CDR3 is 13 amino acids. The CDR3 nucleotides read TGCGCCGGCACAGAAGGGACGAACACTGAAGCTTTCTTT. Translating gives CAGTEGTNTEAFF.

This clonotype has more than one count but fewer than ten. The chain is built from TRBV20-1 and TRBJ2-7, with D possibly TRBD2 on 6 matching bases. V gave up 6 bases and J gave up 4 bases, with 16 bases separating them. Germline loops: CDR1 DFQATT, CDR2 SNEGSKA (reference sequence). This CDR3 comprises 13 residues. The CDR3 DNA sequence: TGCAGTGCCCCCCGGGGGTTTCGATACGAGCAGTACTTC. Its translation is CSAPRGFRYEQYF.

As regards this clonotype: Being one base from a much bigger clone, this may be a read error. V gene TRBV7-8 combines with J gene TRBJ1-5; no definite D call. Trimming left V 0 bases short and J 5 bases short, with 8 bases between. Germline V CDR1 and CDR2: SGHVS, FQNEAQ. This CDR3 is 14 amino acids long. CDR3 nucleotide sequence: TGTGCCAGCAGCTTAGCAGGGCGGTATCAGCCCCAGCATTTT. It encodes CASSLAGRYQPQHF.

This rearrangement joins TRBV3-1 to TRBJ2-2, with D possibly matching TRBD1 (6 bases). V was cut by 4 bases and J by 4 bases, with 13 bases left in between. Germline V gene lookup returns CDR1 LGHDT and CDR2 YNNKEL (reference sequence). The CDR3 is 15 residues long. The CDR3 sequence: CASSPRTVSTGELFF. CDR3 coding DNA: TGTGCCAGCAGCCCCCGGACAGTAAGCACCGGGGAGCTGTTTTTT.

Concerning this clonotype itself: One junction end disagrees with the germline gene, perhaps due to a read error. The chain couples TRBV12-3 or TRBV12-4 to TRBJ1-3, with D hard to call. The length of the CDR3 is 15 residues. Written as DNA, the CDR3 is TGTGCTAGCACGTTATCGTCGTGGGTCATCAACACCATATATTTT. Its translation is CASTLSSWVINTIYF.

On this clonotype: Relative to the germline gene, one junction end is altered; a read error may explain this. This chain connects TRBV7-9 to TRBJ1-1, with D tentatively TRBD1 (5 bases). This CDR3 region has 13 residues. From germline, CDR1 is SEHNR and CDR2 FQNEAQ (reference sequence). CDR3 DNA: TGTGCCAGCAGCTTACTCGTGGACACTGAAGCTTTGTTT. Translated, it gives CASSLLVDTEALF.

The chain uses TRBV6-5 and TRBJ1-4; 8 positions agree with TRBD1. J gave up 6 bases and V 5 bases, and 5 bases lay outside the gene matches. The CDR3 runs 14 residues. Germline assignment: CDR1 MNHEY and CDR2 SVGAGI. The CDR3 bases are TGTGCCAGCAGTGCGCAGGGGGCTTATGAAAAACTGTTTTTT. This encodes CASSAQGAYEKLFF.

This clonotype came up a few times. The CDR3 loop is CASSTRQGKNIQYF. CDR3 DNA sequence: TGTGCCAGCAGCACGAGACAGGGGAAAAACATTCAGTACTTC. This chain uses TRBV11-2 with TRBJ2-4; 8 bases align to TRBD1. The ends lost 5 bases at V and 4 bases at J; junction bases unmatched: 4. CDR3 size: 14 residues. Germline V gene data show CDR1 as SGHAT and CDR2 as FQNNGV. Supplemented by reference TRBV11-2 and TRBJ2-4, the full variable domain reads EAGVAQSPRYKIIEKRQSVAFWCNPISGHATLYWYQQILGQGPKLLIQFQNNGVVDDSQLPKDRFSAERLKGVDSTLKIQPAKLEDSAVYLCASSTRQGKNIQYFGAGTRLSVL.

This clonotype has more than one count but fewer than ten. The chain employs TRBV20-1 and TRBJ2-4, with D possibly TRBD2 on 5 matching bases. This CDR3 is built from 13 residues. The V gene's germline CDR1 is DFQATT and CDR2 SNEGSKA (reference sequence). Trimming pared 6 bases from V and 5 bases from J, leaving 14 bases between. CDR3 residues: CSAPGLAQNIQYF. The CDR3 DNA sequence: TGCAGTGCCCCCGGGCTAGCACAAAACATTCAGTACTTC.

V gene TRBV12-3 or TRBV12-4 combines with J gene TRBJ2-2; TRBD2 aligns across 10 bases. The CDR3 extends over 14 amino acids. The V segment lost 5 bases and the J segment 7 bases; nucleotides outside the gene matches: 4. CDR3 protein: CASSPLAGFGELFF. CDR3 coding DNA: TGTGCCAGCAGTCCACTAGCGGGGTTCGGGGAGCTGTTTTTT.

This sequence joins TRBV6-2 or TRBV6-3 and TRBJ2-7; D gene unclear. CDR1 and CDR2 (germline): MNHEY, SVGEGT. The V and J ends lost 3 bases and 4 bases respectively, with 13 bases between them. This CDR3 contains 14 residues. CDR3 loop: CASSYLRSIYEQYF. DNA of the CDR3: TGTGCCAGCAGTTATCTTAGATCGATTTACGAGCAGTACTTC.

The rearrangement joins TRBV12-3 or TRBV12-4 to TRBJ1-2; D is unclear. V was clipped by 5 bases and J by 4 bases, with 17 bases between them. The CDR3 contains 15 residues. As DNA, the CDR3 is TGTGCCAGCAGTATAAGGAACGGCTACAGCTATGGCTACACCTTC. Protein product: CASSIRNGYSYGYTF.

This rearrangement joins TRBV20-1 to TRBJ2-1, with TRBD1 as a possible D gene (5 bases). V lost 5 bases, J lost 3 bases, and 11 bases lay in between. CDR1 is DFQATT, CDR2 SNEGSKA, per germline (reference sequence). This CDR3 is built from 13 residues. The CDR3 DNA reads TGCAGTGCTCCCCAGACAGACTACAATGAGCAGTTCTTC. This translates into CSAPQTDYNEQFF.

The chain has TRBV20-1 and TRBJ2-7; 8 nucleotides line up with TRBD2. Germline V gene data show CDR1 as DFQATT and CDR2 as SNEGSKA (reference sequence). The CDR3 contains 14 residues. J gave up 7 bases and V 6 bases, and 14 bases lay outside the gene matches. The DNA of the CDR3 is TGCAGTGCCAGCCAGACAACACTAGCGGCTGAGCAGTACTTC. Translation gives CSASQTTLAAEQYF.

On this clonotype itself: One end of the junction varies from germline; a read error may be responsible. The chain is built from TRBV18 and TRBJ1-1; 8 bases map to TRBD1. The CDR3 is 18 amino acids. CDR1 is KGHSH and CDR2 is LQKENI in the germline V gene. The CDR3 region is CTSSPRSSGTGGNTEAFF. In DNA form, the CDR3 reads TGTACCAGCTCACCAAGGTCATCCGGGACAGGTGGAAACACTGAAGCTTTCTTT. The entire variable domain, with the rest obtained from reference TRBV18 and TRBJ1-1, is as follows: NAGVMQNPRHLVRRRGQEARLRCSPMKGHSHVYWYRQLPEEGLKFMVYLQKENIIDESGMPKERFSAEFPKEGPSILRIQQVVRGDSAAYFCTSSPRSSGTGGNTEAFFGQGTRLTVV.

This clonotype turned up a few times. The chain links TRBV29-1 to TRBJ1-1; D uncertain. There are 11 residues in the CDR3. Germline loops: CDR1 SQVTM, CDR2 ANQGSEA. The V and J ends lost 2 bases and 10 bases respectively, with 11 bases between them. The CDR3 loop reads CSVEWSMRAFF. The CDR3, as DNA: TGCAGCGTTGAATGGAGTATGAGAGCTTTCTTT.

The chain is built from TRBV29-1 and TRBJ1-1, with 7 bases lining up with TRBD1. The CDR3 is made up of 11 amino acids. The trim removed 4 bases at V and 11 bases at J, leaving 7 bases unmatched. The germline V gene encodes CDR1 SQVTM and CDR2 ANQGSEA. Here the CDR3 reads CSVGGGTVAFF. CDR3 DNA sequence: TGCAGCGTTGGAGGGGGGACAGTCGCTTTCTTT.

The chain carries TRBV18 and TRBJ1-4, with 8 bases lining up with TRBD1. CDR3 length: 17 residues. Germline V lookup: CDR1 KGHSH, CDR2 LQKENI. The J segment lost 5 bases and the V segment lost 4 bases, leaving 12 bases of the junction unmatched. The CDR3 spells CASSLTLTGGGNEKLFF. The CDR3 nucleotides read TGTGCCAGCTCACTAACCCTAACAGGGGGAGGAAATGAAAAACTGTTTTTT.

The rearrangement uses TRBV27 and TRBJ2-7; 7 bases map to TRBD1. The V and J ends lost 7 bases and 3 bases, in that order; junction bases with no gene match: 12. CDR1 is MNHEY, CDR2 SMNVEV, per germline (reference sequence). There are 15 residues in the CDR3. The CDR3 nucleotides are TGTGCCAGCACCCTGGGGTCGACAGGGTTCTACGAGCAGTACTTC. Residues: CASTLGSTGFYEQYF.